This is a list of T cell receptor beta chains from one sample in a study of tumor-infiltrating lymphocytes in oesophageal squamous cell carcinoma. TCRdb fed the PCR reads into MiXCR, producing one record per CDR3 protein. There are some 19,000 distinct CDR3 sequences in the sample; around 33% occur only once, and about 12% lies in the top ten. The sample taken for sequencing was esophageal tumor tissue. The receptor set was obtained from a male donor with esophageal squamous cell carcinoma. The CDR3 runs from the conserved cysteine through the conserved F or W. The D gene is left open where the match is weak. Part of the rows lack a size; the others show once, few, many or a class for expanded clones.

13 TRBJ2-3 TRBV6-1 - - TGTGCCAGCAGTACCCCACCGACAGATACGCAGTATTTT CASSTPPTDTQYF
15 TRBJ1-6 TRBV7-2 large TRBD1 TGTGCCAGCAGCTGGGGACAGTCGAACGATTCACCCCTCCACTTT CASSWGQSNDSPLHF
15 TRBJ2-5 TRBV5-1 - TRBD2 TGCGCCAGCAGCCCTGGGCGGGGGGCAGAGGAGACCCAGTACTTC CASSPGRGAEETQYF
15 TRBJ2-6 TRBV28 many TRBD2 TGTGCCAGCACCCCTAGCGGGCTTGGGGCCAACGTCCTGACTTTC CASTPSGLGANVLTF
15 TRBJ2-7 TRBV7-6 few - TGTGCCAGCAGCTTAGCGGTTGGTAGCAACTACGAGCAGTACTTC CASSLAVGSNYEQYF
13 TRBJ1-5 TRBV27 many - TGTGCCAGCAGTCCGAGTAGCAATCAGCCCCAGCATTTT CASSPSSNQPQHF
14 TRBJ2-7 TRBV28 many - TGTGCCAGCATCTCAGCCGTATCGACCTACGAGCAGTACTTC CASISAVSTYEQYF
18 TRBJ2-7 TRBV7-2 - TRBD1 TGTGCCAGCAGCTTAGGCCCTACTCCCCGGACAGGGGGAGAGGAGCAGTACTTC CASSLGPTPRTGGEEQYF
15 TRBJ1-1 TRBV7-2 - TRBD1 TGTGCCAGCAGCTTAACAGGGGGAGGAGACACTGAAGCTTTCTTT CASSLTGGGDTEAFF
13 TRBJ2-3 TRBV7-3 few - TGTGCCAGCAGCCCCGTGGGGTCAGATACGCAGTATTTT CASSPVGSDTQYF
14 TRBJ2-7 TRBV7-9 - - TGTGCCAGCAGCTATAACAGGGACTCCTACGAGCAGTACTTC CASSYNRDSYEQYF
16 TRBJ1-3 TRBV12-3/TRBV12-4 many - TGTGCCAGCAGTTTTTCGGAAATTAGCTCTGGAAACACCATATATTTT CASSFSEISSGNTIYF
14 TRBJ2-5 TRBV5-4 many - TGTGCCAGCAGCTTGCCAGGGGGGGCAGAGACCCAGTACTTC CASSLPGGAETQYF
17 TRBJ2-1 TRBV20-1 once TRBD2 TGCAGTGCTAGAGACTCAACTAGCGGGAGCGGCGGCAATGAGCAGTTCTTC CSARDSTSGSGGNEQFF
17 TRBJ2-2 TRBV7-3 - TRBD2 TGTGCCAGCAGCTTAAGTTCCAGCGGGAGTAGGACCGGGGAGCTGTTTTTT CASSLSSSGSRTGELFF
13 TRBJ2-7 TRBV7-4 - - TGTGCCAGCAGCTTGGAGAGCGGCGGCGAGCAGTACTTC CASSLESGGEQYF
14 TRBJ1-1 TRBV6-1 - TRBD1 TGTGCCAGCAGGGCGGACAGGGTGAAAACTGAAGCTTTCTTT CASRADRVKTEAFF
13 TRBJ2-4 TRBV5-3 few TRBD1 TGTGCCAGCAGCTCTCCTAGGGACAGGGGGCCGTACTTC CASSSPRDRGPYF
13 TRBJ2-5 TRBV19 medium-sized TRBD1 TGTGCCAGTAGTATGACAGGGGGGGAGACCCAGTACTTC CASSMTGGETQYF
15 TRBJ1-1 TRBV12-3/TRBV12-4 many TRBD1 TGTGCCAGCAGTCGCCGACAGGGGCATCACACTGAAGCTTTCTTT CASSRRQGHHTEAFF
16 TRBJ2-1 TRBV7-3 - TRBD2 TGTGCCAGCAGCTCCCAAGCGGGAGTCTCCTACAATGAGCAGTTCTTC CASSSQAGVSYNEQFF
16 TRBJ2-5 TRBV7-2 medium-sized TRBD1 TGTGCCAGCAGCGCCTACAGGGGGCGCGGTCTAGAGACCCAGTACTTC CASSAYRGRGLETQYF
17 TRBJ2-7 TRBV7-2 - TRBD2 TGTGCCAGCAGCTTATCTTCGGCGGGGGAACGCTCCTACGAGCAGTACTTC CASSLSSAGERSYEQYF
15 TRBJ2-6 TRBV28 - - TGTGCCAGCAGTTTATGGGGGGCTGGGGCCAACGTCCTGACTTTC CASSLWGAGANVLTF
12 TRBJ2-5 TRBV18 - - TGTGCCAGCAACCCGGAAGGTGAGACCCAGTACTTC CASNPEGETQYF
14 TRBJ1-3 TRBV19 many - TGTGCCAGTAAGAGGGTGATCTCCGGAAACACCATATATTTT CASKRVISGNTIYF
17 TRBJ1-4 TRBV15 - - TGTGCCACCAGCAGAGCGATAGAAGTGACCGTGAATGAAAAACTGTTTTTT CATSRAIEVTVNEKLFF
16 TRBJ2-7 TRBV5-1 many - TGCGCCAGCAGCTTGCGGTCGGGATTACCCCCCTACGAGCAGTACTTC CASSLRSGLPPYEQYF
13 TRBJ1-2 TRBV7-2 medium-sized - TGTGCCAGCAGCCCCATGTCAGGGGACGGCTACACCTTC CASSPMSGDGYTF
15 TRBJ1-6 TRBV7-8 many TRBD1 TGTGCCAGCAGCTTACGCGCAGGGACAGACTCACCCCTCCACTTT CASSLRAGTDSPLHF
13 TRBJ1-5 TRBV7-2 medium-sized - TGTGCCAGCAGCTTTACCGAGAAACAGCCCCAGCATTTT CASSFTEKQPQHF
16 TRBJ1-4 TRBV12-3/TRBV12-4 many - TGTGCCAGCAGTTTAGAGGCAGACGCAACTAATGAAAAACTGTTTTTT CASSLEADATNEKLFF
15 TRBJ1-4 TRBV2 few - TGTGCCAGCAGCTTACAAGCCCCCACTAATGAAAAACTGTTTTTT CASSLQAPTNEKLFF
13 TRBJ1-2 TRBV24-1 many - TGTGCCACCAGTGATTCCTCATTTCGGGGCTACACCTTC CATSDSSFRGYTF
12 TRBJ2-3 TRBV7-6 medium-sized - TGTGCCAGCAGCAGATACCAAGATACGCAGTATTTT CASSRYQDTQYF
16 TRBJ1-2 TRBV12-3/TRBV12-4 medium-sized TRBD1 TGTGCCAGCAGTTCTATGGGACAGGCCCTTAACTATGGCTACACCTTC CASSSMGQALNYGYTF
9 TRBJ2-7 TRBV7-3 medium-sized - TGTGCCAGCTATGACTCCCAGTACTTC CASYDSQYF
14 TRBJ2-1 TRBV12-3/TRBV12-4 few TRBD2 TGTGCCAGCAGCTGGACTAGCGGGAACAATGAGCAGTTCTTC CASSWTSGNNEQFF
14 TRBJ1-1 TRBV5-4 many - TGCGCCAGCAGCTTGGGGAGGCACACACCCGAAGCTTTCTTT CASSLGRHTPEAFF
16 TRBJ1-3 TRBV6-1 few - TGTGCCAGCAGTTACGTGGGGGGAAACTCTGGAAACACCATATATTTT CASSYVGGNSGNTIYF
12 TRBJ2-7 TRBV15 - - TGTGCCACCAGCAGTCTGGGGGACGAGCAGTACTTC CATSSLGDEQYF